These 4 T cell receptor beta chains were sequenced from one sample in a study of breast tumors, draining lymph nodes, adjacent tissues. In TCRdb, the multiplex PCR reads were re-called with MiXCR into one record per CDR3 protein. The table shows around 66,000 distinct CDR3 sequences, with 43% occurring only once. Input material: breast tumor tissue. The receptors were gathered from a female donor with breast cancer. Some clones in this sample may be carry-over from other donors' samples.

Comments on this clonotype: The junction does not match germline at one end; this may be a read error. The rearrangement joins TRBV20-1 to TRBJ2-1; the match to TRBD2 covers 7 bases. CDR3 length equals 18 residues. CDR1 is DFQATT and CDR2 is SNEGSKA in the germline V gene (reference sequence). The CDR3 DNA follows: TGCAGTGCTAGAGATCGGCTAACGGGGGGATACTCCTACAGTGAGCAGTTCTTC. Its translation is CSARDRLTGGYSYSEQFF.

There are many counts of this clonotype. V gene TRBV6-5 combines with J gene TRBJ1-6; D not certain. Germline CDR1 MNHEY, CDR2 SVGAGI. Trimming left V 2 bases short and J 7 bases short, with 15 bases between. This CDR3 comprises 16 residues. The CDR3 DNA reads TGTGCCAGCAGTTACGAAGCTCGGCACTCCAATTCACCCCTCCACTTT. This codes for CASSYEARHSNSPLHF.

Points on this clonotype: The junction departs from germline at one end; a sequencing error may be responsible. The CDR3, as DNA: TGTGCCAGTAATCTAGCACTTAACAGGGGATCTCAGCTCCAGCATTTT. This encodes CASNLALNRGSQLQHF. The genes are TRBV19 and TRBJ1-5; 7 bases are a match to TRBD1. The CDR3 spans 16 residues. In germline, CDR1 is LNHDA, CDR2 SQIVND (reference sequence). The whole variable domain, remainder taken from reference TRBV19 and TRBJ1-5, is DGGITQSPKYLFRKEGQNVTLSCEQNLNHDAMYWYRQDPGQGLRLIYYSQIVNDFQKGDIAEGYSVSREKKESFPLTVTSAQKNPTAFYLCASNLALNRGSQLQHFGDGTRLSIL.

As to this clonotype: This CDR3 is missing its conserved last phenylalanine or tryptophan, likely due to a read error. No DNA is shown, since the ends of the CDR3 on it are uncertain; the CDR3 is the one TCRdb lists. J is TRBJ2-5 and V is TRBV7-9; the table gives TRBD2 as D, unverified against the DNA. The CDR3 numbers 15 amino acids, ends counted. The V gene's germline CDR1 is SEHNR and CDR2 FQNEAQ (reference sequence). The CDR3 loop reads CASSPLAGGRETQHL.